These T cell receptor beta chains were read from a single sample in a study of glioma-infiltrating T cells after dendritic cell vaccination. Assay used: immunoSEQ multiplex PCR; TCRdb lists only in-frame clones, some missing. The sample has approximately 110,000 clones, roughly 90% seen once. The sequencing used blood, collected after dendritic cell vaccination. The source of these receptors is a human donor with glioblastoma. Both conserved end residues are part of each CDR3. The D gene is left open where the match is weak. Only some rows state a clone size, as once, few, many or a class for expanded clones.

>TRBV7-9|16|TRBJ2-1|NA|NA
TGTGCCAGCAGTTGGCGGGGAGGAGTAAGCTACAATGAGCAGTTCTTC
CASSWRGGVSYNEQFF
>TRBV20-1|11|TRBJ2-5|NA|NA
TGCAGTGCTGGGGACTCCGAGACCCAGTACTTC
CSAGDSETQYF
>TRBV5-6|15|TRBJ1-4|TRBD1|once
TGTGCCAGCAGCCCTAGGACAGGGGAAAATGAAAAACTGTTTTTT
CASSPRTGENEKLFF
>TRBV5-1|14|TRBJ2-3|NA|NA
TGCGCCAGCAGCTCCGGGACTAGCACAGATACGCAGTATTTT
CASSSGTSTDTQYF
>TRBV7-2|16|TRBJ2-5|NA|NA
TGTGCCAGCAGCTTAGGAGGTCTAGCGATTCAAGAGACCCAGTACTTC
CASSLGGLAIQETQYF
>TRBV28|15|TRBJ2-7|TRBD2|NA
TGTGCCAGCAGTTCTAGCGGGGAGTATTCCTACGAGCAGTACTTC
CASSSSGEYSYEQYF
>TRBV7-9|17|TRBJ2-7|NA|NA
TGTGCCAGCAGCTTAAGGAGTGGAGAGTGGTACTCCTACGAGCAGTACTTC
CASSLRSGEWYSYEQYF
>TRBV12-5|14|TRBJ1-2|NA|NA
TGTGCTAGTGGTACCTCCGCAGGGCAGCTCGGCTACACCTTC
CASGTSAGQLGYTF
>TRBV27|13|TRBJ2-7|TRBD1|NA
TGTGCCAGCAGACTGACAGGGGACTACGAGCAGTACTTC
CASRLTGDYEQYF
>TRBV7-9|16|TRBJ2-2|TRBD2|NA
TGTGCCAGCAGCGCGAGACTAGCGGGAGATGCCGGGGAGCTGTTTTTT
CASSARLAGDAGELFF
>TRBV5-1|14|TRBJ1-3|NA|NA
TGCGCCAGCAGCTTGGATGGCAGAGGAAACACCATATATTTT
CASSLDGRGNTIYF
>TRBV5-1|16|TRBJ1-1|NA|NA
TGCGCCAGCAGCTTGGACCTCAGGGGACGGGGAACTGAAGCTTTCTTT
CASSLDLRGRGTEAFF
>TRBV7-7|16|TRBJ2-7|TRBD1|NA
TGTGCTAGCAGTTCCCGAGACCGGACAGGGCGCTACGAGCAGTACTTC
CASSSRDRTGRYEQYF
>TRBV7-9|13|TRBJ1-5|TRBD1|once
TGTGCCAGCAGCCAGACAGGGCTTCAGCCCCAGCATTTT
CASSQTGLQPQHF